Presented here are 18 T cell receptor beta chains from one specimen sequenced in a study of prognosis after radiotherapy for stage I lung cancer. Template was genomic DNA; TCR beta CDR3 amplified in two multiplex PCR rounds. First-round PCR used primers specific to each TRBV and TRBJ gene. A single record per CDR3 protein comes from TCRdb applying MiXCR to the multiplex PCR reads. The sample carries roughly 30,000 distinct CDR3 sequences, approximately 35% recorded once. The sample was PBMCs, taken before or after stereotactic body radiation therapy (not recorded which). These receptors came from a donor at least 50 years old with non-small cell lung cancer.

Worth noting for this clonotype: Since a much larger clone is just one base distant, this may be a read error. The CDR3 nucleotides are TGTGCCTGGACCACCCTTAACCAAGAGACCCAGTACTTC. It is translated as CAWTTLNQETQYF. V is TRBV30 and J is TRBJ2-5; unclear D gene. The CDR3 has 13 amino acids. Per germline, CDR1 GTSNPN and CDR2 SVGIG (reference sequence). The V end was cut by 4 bases, the J end by 0 bases, with 9 bases between.

Notes on this clonotype: Sequence at one end of the junction differs from germline and may be a read error. This chain joins TRBV6-1 and TRBJ2-5; TRBD2 might be the D (7 bases). The CDR3 extends over 18 amino acids. Germline CDR1 MNHNS, CDR2 SASEGT. The CDR3 protein is CASRFGLEGGSSWETKYF. The CDR3 bases are TGTGCCAGCAGATTTGGACTAGAGGGGGGGTCCTCCTGGGAGACCAAGTACTTC.

This clonotype was detected ten times or more. This chain uses TRBV2 with TRBJ1-5; weak D call: TRBD1 (6 bases). With 7 bases removed from V and 0 bases from J, the gap between germline ends came to 13 bases. CDR3 length: 15 amino acids. Germline V gene sequence: CDR1 SNHLY, CDR2 FYNNEI. The CDR3 sequence is CASTPQGYSNQPQHF. DNA for the CDR3: TGTGCCAGCACCCCACAGGGTTATAGCAATCAGCCCCAGCATTTT.

This clonotype was counted a few times. The chain uses TRBV28 and TRBJ2-3; D remains unclear. This CDR3 has 14 amino acids. The ends were cut back, 3 bases at V and 1 base at J, with 8 bases in the middle. CDR1 is MDHEN and CDR2 is SYDVKM in the germline V gene. The CDR3 is CASSFLAGTDTQYF. DNA of the CDR3: TGTGCCAGCAGTTTTCTGGCGGGCACAGATACGCAGTATTTT.

This clonotype was seen ten or more times. The chain joins TRBV7-2 to TRBJ2-5; no firm D call. This CDR3 contains 12 residues. The germline V and J ends were trimmed by 5 bases and 4 bases, with 8 bases remaining between them. CDR1 and CDR2 (germline): SGHTA, FQGNSA. CDR3 in DNA: TGTGCCAGCAGCCCGTCCCCAGAGACCCAGTACTTC. Encoded protein: CASSPSPETQYF.

Of note for this clonotype: A junction boundary mismatches the germline segment, possibly from a read error. The chain uses TRBV28 and TRBJ1-5; no clear D gene. The germline gives CDR1 MDHEN, CDR2 SYDVKM. The length of the CDR3 is 12 residues. CDR3 DNA sequence: TGTGCCAGCAGTCGTGATTATCAGCCCCATCATTTT. It is translated as CASSRDYQPHHF.

To note about this clonotype: A far larger clone is one nucleotide away, so this likely arose from a read error. CDR3 loop: CASSDLAGAQDTQYF. Written as DNA, the CDR3 is TGTGCCAGCAGTGACCTAGCGGGGGCACAAGATACCCAGTACTTC. This chain joins TRBV6-2 or TRBV6-3 and TRBJ2-5; 10 positions agree with TRBD2. CDR3 length equals 15 residues. The germline V gene encodes CDR1 MNHEY and CDR2 SVGEGT.

This clonotype was counted many times. J is TRBJ2-3 and V is TRBV24-1; a weak D match, TRBD2 (6 bases). The V end lost 4 bases, the J end lost 6 bases, and 7 bases lay between the germline ends. Germline V gene lookup returns CDR1 KGHDR and CDR2 SFDVKD. This CDR3 is built from 12 residues. CDR3 loop: CATSERGDTQYF. In nucleotides, the CDR3 is TGTGCCACCAGTGAACGGGGGGATACGCAGTATTTT.

Turning to this clonotype: A far larger clone is only one base removed, so a read error is likely. The conserved phenylalanine or tryptophan normally closing the CDR3 is absent here, so this likely arose from a read error. The chain links TRBV6-2 or TRBV6-3 to TRBJ2-7, with D uncertain. This CDR3 is built from 11 residues. Per the germline V gene, CDR1 is MNHEY and CDR2 is SVGEGT. Trimming removed 5 bases at V and 3 bases at J, with 5 bases between. The CDR3 is CASSDNYEQYS. The CDR3 nucleotides read TGTGCCAGCAGTGATAACTACGAGCAGTACTCC.

This clonotype has only a few counts. This chain connects TRBV3-1 to TRBJ2-4; D tentatively reads TRBD1 or TRBD2 (5 bases each). CDR1 and CDR2 (germline): LGHDT, YNNKEL (reference sequence). The CDR3 sequence is 11 residues long. Trimming removed 6 bases from V and 8 bases from J, with 8 bases in between. The CDR3 DNA is TGTGCCAGCAGGGGGGATGACATTCAGTACTTC. It translates to CASRGDDIQYF.

This clonotype has ten or more counts. This chain connects TRBV19 to TRBJ2-5; D is perhaps TRBD2 (8 bases). Germline V gene data show CDR1 as LNHDA and CDR2 as SQIVND (reference sequence). Trimming cost V 5 bases and J 4 bases, with 23 bases left between them. There are 17 residues in the CDR3. The CDR3 spells CASSDSAGASGGETQYF. The CDR3 DNA sequence: TGTGCCAGTAGTGACTCAGCGGGGGCCTCAGGGGGAGAGACCCAGTACTTC.

The table lists this clonotype with many counts. V and J are TRBV12-3 or TRBV12-4 and TRBJ2-3; D is ambiguous. The V end was cut by 3 bases, the J end by 4 bases, with 5 bases between. There are 12 residues in the CDR3. This CDR3 reads CASSFSSDTQYF. Here the CDR3 DNA reads TGTGCCAGCAGTTTTAGCTCAGATACGCAGTATTTT.

The table lists this clonotype with many counts. The chain combines TRBV19 with TRBJ1-2; 7 bases fit TRBD1. The CDR3 runs 17 residues. Germline loops: CDR1 LNHDA, CDR2 SQIVND (reference sequence). With V trimmed by 3 bases and J by 5 bases, 15 bases remained unmatched. Here the CDR3 reads CASSISLSDRPPYGYTF. DNA for the CDR3: TGTGCCAGTAGTATCAGTCTCTCGGACAGGCCTCCTTATGGCTACACCTTC.

This clonotype was seen many times. The V and J genes are TRBV20-1 and TRBJ1-1; D call uncertain. The CDR3 consists of 13 residues. V was clipped by 0 bases and J by 0 bases, with 5 bases between them. Germline V gene lookup returns CDR1 DFQATT and CDR2 SNEGSKA (reference sequence). In nucleotides, the CDR3 is TGCAGTGCTAGAGAGACCGTGAACACTGAAGCTTTCTTT. The encoded protein is CSARETVNTEAFF.

This clonotype appeared many times. The chain is built from TRBV6-1 and TRBJ1-1; weak D call: TRBD1 (6 bases). The V end was cut by 4 bases, the J end by 4 bases, with 13 bases between. The CDR3 covers 14 residues. Germline CDR1 is MNHNS and CDR2 is SASEGT. CDR3 sequence: CASSVLQGSTEAFF. CDR3 coding DNA: TGTGCCAGCAGTGTACTTCAGGGGAGCACTGAAGCTTTCTTT.

Many counts were recorded for this clonotype. This chain links TRBV20-1 with TRBJ1-2; the D gene is possibly TRBD1 (5 bases). There are 12 residues in the CDR3. Per germline, CDR1 DFQATT and CDR2 SNEGSKA (reference sequence). CDR3 in amino acids: CRMDTGAYGYTF. The CDR3 nucleotides read TGCAGGATGGATACCGGGGCCTATGGCTACACCTTC.

This clonotype appeared a few times. A read error is likely here: a far larger clone is one base away. This chain uses TRBV6-2 or TRBV6-3 with TRBJ2-7, with TRBD1 identical over 7 bases. CDR1 is MNHEY and CDR2 is SVGEGT in the germline V gene. CDR3 length: 12 residues. CDR3 loop: CANSPDRFEQYF. The CDR3 DNA sequence: TGTGCCAACAGTCCGGACAGGTTCGAGCAGTACTTC.

As to this clonotype: A single base is all that separates this from a far larger clone, so a read error is likely. The chain carries TRBV7-9 and TRBJ2-3; D is possibly TRBD2 (6 bases). Germline V gives CDR1 SEHNR, CDR2 FQNEAQ (reference sequence). The CDR3 spans 16 residues. The CDR3 nucleotides are TGTGCCAGCAGCTTATCCGTTGGGGGGAGCACAGATATGCAGTATTTT. Translated: CASSLSVGGSTDMQYF.